These 32 T cell receptor beta chains originate from one sample sequenced in a study of shared clonotypes between healthy human individuals (dated by TCRdb to 2018 to 2020). The library relied on the immunoSEQ multiplex PCR assay. TCRdb obtained this table from immuneACCESS and retained in-frame rearrangements with V and J assigned. These tables miss some clones; where compared with another copy, unresolved V genes account for less than half of the shortfall, and the remainder is unexplained. The sample has approximately 590,000 clones on record, around 95% of them singletons. The ten largest clones add up to around 0.11% of the sample. CD8 naive samples consisted of CD45RO-negative cells that were positively selected for CCR7, yielding a CD45RA+CCR7+ population without TemRA cells. Source material: naive CD8+ T cells sorted from blood. Reading the label with the study, this specimen's cell subset or site is: CD45RA+CCR7+. These receptors were collected from a woman aged 30 to 39 in good health.

The rearrangement links TRBV29-1 to TRBJ1-2; no clear D. Germline V CDR1 and CDR2: SQVTM, ANQGSEA. The V gene lost 8 bases and the J gene lost 5 bases, with 12 bases spanning the gap. This CDR3 comprises 11 residues. This CDR3 reads CSSTESYGYTF. CDR3 bases: TGCAGCTCGACTGAGTCATATGGCTACACCTTC.

This clone was detected a few times. This rearrangement joins TRBV2 to TRBJ1-2, with D possibly TRBD1 on 5 matching bases. Deletions cut 4 bases from V and 1 base from J, with 19 bases between. Germline V lookup: CDR1 SNHLY, CDR2 FYNNEI. The CDR3 is 17 residues long. The CDR3: CASSVKEGRANNYGYTF. In DNA form, the CDR3 reads TGTGCCAGCAGTGTAAAGGAGGGCAGGGCAAATAACTATGGCTACACCTTC. The variable domain in full, completed from reference TRBV2 and TRBJ1-2, reads EPEVTQTPSHQVTQMGQEVILRCVPISNHLYFYWYRQILGQKVEFLVSFYNNEISEKSEIFDDQFSVERPDGSNFTLKIRSTKLEDSAMYFCASSVKEGRANNYGYTFGSGTRLTVV.

The genes are TRBV28 and TRBJ2-2; 8 bases line up with TRBD2. Looked up from germline, CDR1 is MDHEN and CDR2 is SYDVKM. After removal of 3 bases from V and 6 bases from J, the junction contained 9 bases not matched to a gene. CDR3 size: 16 residues. The CDR3 loop is CASSFRSGSPAGELFF. The CDR3 DNA follows: TGTGCCAGCAGTTTCCGAAGCGGGAGTCCAGCCGGGGAGCTGTTTTTT.

The V call is TRBV2, the J call TRBJ2-5; D ambiguous. This CDR3 contains 12 residues. The V end was cut by 9 bases, the J end by 5 bases, with 13 bases between. Germline V gene data show CDR1 as SNHLY and CDR2 as FYNNEI. The CDR3 protein is CARRATVETQYF. The DNA of the CDR3 is TGTGCCAGACGCGCGACGGTTGAGACCCAGTACTTC.

The genes are TRBV6-1 and TRBJ2-7; D is possibly TRBD2 (5 bases). V was trimmed by 1 base and J by 2 bases, leaving 9 bases between them. CDR3 length: 14 amino acids. Germline V CDR1 and CDR2: MNHNS, SASEGT. The CDR3 DNA follows: TGTGCCAGCAGTGAAGGGGAGTTGGCCTACGAGCAGTACTTC. This translates into CASSEGELAYEQYF.

The chain is built from TRBV6-1 and TRBJ2-7; the D is unclear. The V end was cut by 2 bases, the J end by 4 bases, with 27 bases between. The CDR3 is 19 amino acids. Germline lookup yields CDR1 MNHNS and CDR2 SASEGT. For the CDR3, the DNA is TGTGCCAGCAGTGAAATTGAGGAGCCACTCCTCCCGGACGCTTACGAGCAGTACTTC. Its protein is CASSEIEEPLLPDAYEQYF.

V is TRBV5-1 and J is TRBJ1-2; the D gene is possibly TRBD1 (5 bases). Germline loops: CDR1 SGHRS, CDR2 YFSETQ. CDR3 length: 15 amino acids. V gave up 4 bases and J gave up 8 bases, with 21 bases separating them. The CDR3 loop is CASSPDRGPPEGYTF. DNA of the CDR3: TGCGCCAGCAGCCCCGACCGGGGCCCACCGGAGGGCTACACCTTC.

This chain connects TRBV19 to TRBJ2-3, with 10 bases matching TRBD2. This CDR3 is built from 16 residues. Germline values: CDR1 LNHDA, CDR2 SQIVND (reference sequence). V lost 1 base and J lost 6; bases outside the gene matches: 7. CDR3 nucleotide sequence: TGTGCCAGTAGTATAGGTAGCGGGAGGCTGGCCGATACGCAGTATTTT. Protein sequence: CASSIGSGRLADTQYF.

This chain links TRBV5-5 with TRBJ2-6; 8 bases line up with TRBD2. The CDR3 covers 18 residues. Trimming took 5 bases from V and 2 from J; bases not matched to a gene: 12. CDR1 SGHKS and CDR2 YYEKEE come from the germline V gene (reference sequence). The CDR3 nucleotides read TGTGCCAGCAGTGGGAGCGGGAGCCCCCCCACTGGGGCCAACGTCCTGACTTTC. It specifies CASSGSGSPPTGANVLTF.

V usage is TRBV5-4 and J usage is TRBJ2-1; D is uncertain. V gave up 3 bases and J gave up 9 bases, with 7 bases separating them. The length of the CDR3 is 11 residues. Germline CDR1 reads SGHNT; CDR2 reads YYREEE (reference sequence). The CDR3 here is CASSSVAEQFF. The CDR3 DNA sequence: TGTGCCAGCAGCTCCGTAGCTGAGCAGTTCTTC.

This clone has just one count. V is TRBV28 and J is TRBJ2-1; 10 positions match TRBD2. CDR1 and CDR2 (germline): MDHEN, SYDVKM. The CDR3 covers 14 residues. V dropped 3 bases and J dropped 9; count of bases not matched to a gene: 5. The CDR3 loop reads CASSLLAGAREQFF. The CDR3 region has the DNA TGTGCCAGCAGTTTGCTAGCGGGAGCTCGTGAGCAGTTCTTC.

The sample holds one count of this clone. This chain joins TRBV2 and TRBJ2-7; 12 bases are shared with TRBD2. Germline CDR1 and CDR2: SNHLY and FYNNEI. The CDR3 spans 15 residues. V gave up 6 bases and J gave up 2 bases; unmatched junction bases: 5. This chain's CDR3 is CASSDTSGRTYEQYF. The CDR3 nucleotides are TGTGCCAGCAGCGATACTAGCGGGAGGACCTACGAGCAGTACTTC.

The gene calls are TRBV19 and TRBJ1-5, with D possibly being TRBD1 (5 bases). The CDR3 contains 15 residues. V was clipped by 3 bases and J by 5 bases, with 14 bases between them. CDR1 and CDR2 from the germline V gene are LNHDA and SQIVND (reference sequence). Here the CDR3 reads CASSIGTGGYQPQHF. Written as DNA, the CDR3 is TGTGCCAGTAGTATCGGGACGGGAGGATATCAGCCCCAGCATTTT.

The chain links TRBV13 to TRBJ2-7, with 10 bases fitting TRBD1. V gave up 8 bases and J gave up 5 bases; unmatched junction bases: 6. The CDR3 is made up of 13 amino acids. Germline V lookup: CDR1 PRHDT, CDR2 FYEKMQ (reference sequence). The CDR3 sequence is CASWDRGLNEQYF. The CDR3, as DNA: TGTGCCAGCTGGGACAGGGGATTGAACGAGCAGTACTTC.

This chain uses TRBV5-1 with TRBJ2-1; D is uncertain. This CDR3 contains 14 residues. Germline CDR1 is SGHRS and CDR2 is YFSETQ. Trimming cost V 0 bases and J 4 bases, with 8 bases left between them. CDR3 nucleotides: TGCGCCAGCAGCTTGGACATAACGTACAATGAGCAGTTCTTC. This translates into CASSLDITYNEQFF.

V usage is TRBV27 and J usage is TRBJ2-3; no definite D call. Germline-derived CDR1 and CDR2 are MNHEY and SMNVEV (reference sequence). Trimming removed 7 bases from V and 4 bases from J, with 12 bases in between. This CDR3 has 13 amino acids. In nucleotides, the CDR3 is TGTGCCAGCATAGCCTTGCATTCAGATACGCAGTATTTT. This translates into CASIALHSDTQYF.

V usage is TRBV29-1 and J usage is TRBJ2-1; D might be TRBD1 (6 bases). Germline values: CDR1 SQVTM, CDR2 ANQGSEA. This CDR3 contains 13 residues. The CDR3 DNA follows: TGCACCGGCGGGTCAGGGGTAATCAATGAGCAGTTCTTC. Its translation is CTGGSGVINEQFF.

The chain carries TRBV28 and TRBJ2-2; 8 bases agree with TRBD2. Trimming removed 4 bases from V and 1 base from J; junction bases left unmatched: 2. CDR3 length: 15 amino acids. Germline V gene data show CDR1 as MDHEN and CDR2 as SYDVKM. The CDR3 sequence: CASSWLAGNTGELFF. The CDR3 DNA sequence: TGTGCCAGCAGTTGGCTAGCGGGGAACACCGGGGAGCTGTTTTTT.

The V gene is TRBV6-5, the J gene TRBJ2-7, with 9 nucleotides matching TRBD2. Germline V gene sequence: CDR1 MNHEY, CDR2 SVGAGI. This CDR3 is 14 amino acids long. The V gene end was trimmed by 2 bases and the J gene end by 3 bases; junction bases not matched to a gene: 2. The CDR3 loop is CASSYKLAGYEQYF. In DNA form, the CDR3 reads TGTGCCAGCAGTTACAAACTAGCGGGCTACGAGCAGTACTTC.

The CDR3 loop reads CASSLRGFREKLFF. The CDR3 nucleotides are TGTGCCAGCAGTTTAAGGGGGTTTCGTGAAAAACTGTTTTTT. This chain links TRBV28 with TRBJ1-4; weak D call: TRBD1 (6 bases). The CDR3 has 14 amino acids. Trimming pared 2 bases from V and 7 bases from J, leaving 11 bases between. Per germline, CDR1 MDHEN and CDR2 SYDVKM.

The CDR3 DNA follows: TGTGCCAGCACCCCGGGACAGGGGAAAGGCTCGGGGACAGATACGCAGTATTTT. Its translation: CASTPGQGKGSGTDTQYF. This chain joins TRBV2 and TRBJ2-3; 10 bases align to TRBD1. This CDR3 has 18 amino acids. Germline-derived CDR1 and CDR2 are SNHLY and FYNNEI. The V segment lost 7 bases and the J segment 3 bases; nucleotides outside the gene matches: 16. Drawing the rest from reference TRBV2 and TRBJ2-3, the complete variable domain is EPEVTQTPSHQVTQMGQEVILRCVPISNHLYFYWYRQILGQKVEFLVSFYNNEISEKSEIFDDQFSVERPDGSNFTLKIRSTKLEDSAMYFCASTPGQGKGSGTDTQYFGPGTRLTVL.

The V and J genes are TRBV11-2 and TRBJ2-7; no firm D call. This CDR3 region has 14 residues. V lost 5 bases and J 2 bases, leaving 13 bases between the germline ends. Germline values: CDR1 SGHAT, CDR2 FQNNGV. CDR3 amino acids: CASSLRNAAYEQYF. In DNA form, the CDR3 reads TGTGCCAGCAGCCTACGCAACGCGGCCTACGAGCAGTACTTC.

V is TRBV13 and J is TRBJ2-1; D may be TRBD2 (6 bases). The V gene's germline CDR1 is PRHDT and CDR2 FYEKMQ (reference sequence). Trimming removed 3 bases from V and 4 bases from J, with 10 bases in between. This CDR3 has 14 amino acids. The CDR3 protein is CASSLRERYNEQFF. The DNA of the CDR3 is TGTGCCAGCAGCTTGCGGGAACGATACAATGAGCAGTTCTTC.

The chain links TRBV29-1 to TRBJ1-1; TRBD1 is a possible D gene (5 bases). In germline, CDR1 is SQVTM, CDR2 ANQGSEA. This CDR3 contains 11 residues. This chain's CDR3 is CRGDEMSEAFF. The CDR3 nucleotides are TGCAGAGGGGACGAGATGAGTGAAGCTTTCTTT.

This clone was detected a few times. The rearrangement uses TRBV19 and TRBJ2-1, with TRBD1 identical over 7 bases. The CDR3 runs 16 residues. The V gene end was trimmed by 5 bases and the J gene end by 4 bases; junction bases not matched to a gene: 11. Germline CDR1 and CDR2: LNHDA and SQIVND (reference sequence). CDR3 coding DNA: TGTGCCAGTAGTGCGAGGGGGCGGGCGACGTACAATGAGCAGTTCTTC. Translating it yields CASSARGRATYNEQFF.

CDR3 region: CASSSSLGSLSYEQYF. The DNA for the CDR3 is TGTGCCAGCAGTTCCTCCTTGGGGTCCCTTTCCTACGAGCAGTACTTC. The chain uses TRBV27 and TRBJ2-7; D gene uncertain. Germline lookup yields CDR1 MNHEY and CDR2 SMNVEV (reference sequence). This CDR3 spans 16 amino acids. The germline V and J ends were trimmed by 4 bases and 1 base, with 17 bases remaining between them.

A remark on this clone: The sample contains more than one DNA sequence encoding this CDR3. This chain joins TRBV7-9 and TRBJ1-1; D is unclear. Trimming shortened V by 6 bases and J by 3 bases, and 5 bases separated the two germline ends. Germline V lookup: CDR1 SEHNR, CDR2 FQNEAQ (reference sequence). CDR3 length: 11 amino acids. The CDR3 region is CASSPDTEAFF. CDR3 DNA: TGTGCCAGCAGTCCCGACACTGAAGCTTTCTTT. Together with reference TRBV7-9 and TRBJ1-1, the CDR3 gives the full variable domain: DTGVSQNPRHKITKRGQNVTFRCDPISEHNRLYWYRQTLGQGPEFLTYFQNEAQLEKSRLLSDRFSAERPKGSFSTLEIQRTEQGDSAMYLCASSPDTEAFFGQGTRLTVV.

The chain carries TRBV10-1 and TRBJ2-7; no definite D call. Germline CDR1 reads WNHNN; CDR2 reads SYGVQD (reference sequence). The CDR3 consists of 12 residues. Deletions cut 5 bases from V and 0 bases from J, with 5 bases between. The CDR3 loop is CASSLGSYEQYF. DNA of the CDR3: TGCGCCAGCAGTTTGGGCTCCTACGAGCAGTACTTC.

The rearrangement links TRBV4-1 to TRBJ2-2, with D hard to call. Deletions cut 1 base from V and 1 base from J, with 7 bases between. CDR1 MGHRA and CDR2 YSYEKL come from the germline V gene. The CDR3 is 15 residues long. The CDR3 bases are TGCGCCAGCAGCCAAGGGGTGGGGAACACCGGGGAGCTGTTTTTT. The encoded protein is CASSQGVGNTGELFF.

The J gene is TRBJ2-3, the V gene TRBV13, with TRBD2 matching over 7 bases. The germline V gene encodes CDR1 PRHDT and CDR2 FYEKMQ (reference sequence). CDR3 size: 15 residues. Losses at the gene ends were 5 bases for V and 3 bases for J; bases not matched to a gene: 8. CDR3 in DNA: TGTGCCAGCAGCATCCGGGACTACTCAACAGATACGCAGTATTTT. It encodes CASSIRDYSTDTQYF.

The chain recombines TRBV27 with TRBJ2-1; 12 bases map to TRBD2. Germline lookup yields CDR1 MNHEY and CDR2 SMNVEV (reference sequence). V was pared by 8 bases and J by 5 bases, with 4 bases of the junction left unmatched. The CDR3 loop spans 14 amino acids. The CDR3 DNA is TGTGCCAGCCGGACTAGCGGGATTAACAATGAGCAGTTCTTC. Protein: CASRTSGINNEQFF.

The gene calls are TRBV9 and TRBJ2-1; D is perhaps TRBD1 or TRBD2 (5 bases each). Germline V lookup: CDR1 SGDLS, CDR2 YYNGEE. Between the trimmed V and J ends, which lost 2 bases and 2 bases, there was a span of 11 bases. The CDR3 is 15 residues long. CDR3 bases: TGTGCCAGCAGCGTTGGGGGAGAGCCCTACAATGAGCAGTTCTTC. Translation gives CASSVGGEPYNEQFF. Full variable domain (rest looked up from reference TRBV9 and TRBJ2-1): DSGVTQTPKHLITATGQRVTLRCSPRSGDLSVYWYQQSLDQGLQFLIQYYNGEERAKGNILERFSAQQFPDLHSELNLSSLELGDSALYFCASSVGGEPYNEQFFGPGTRLTVL.